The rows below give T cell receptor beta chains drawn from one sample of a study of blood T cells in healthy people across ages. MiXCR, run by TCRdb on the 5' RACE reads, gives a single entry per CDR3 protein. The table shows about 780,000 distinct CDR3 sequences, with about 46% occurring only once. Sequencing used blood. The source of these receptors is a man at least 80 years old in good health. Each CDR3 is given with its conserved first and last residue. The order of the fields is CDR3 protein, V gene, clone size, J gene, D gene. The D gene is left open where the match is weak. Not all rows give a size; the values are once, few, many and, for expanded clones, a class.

CDR3 protein: CASTKTDPGTEAFF
V gene: TRBV5-1
clone size: -
J gene: TRBJ1-1
D gene: -

CDR3 protein: CASRSDRASTDTQYF
V gene: TRBV6-5
clone size: many
J gene: TRBJ2-3
D gene: TRBD1

CDR3 protein: CASRPIQRPYKEQFF
V gene: TRBV28
clone size: -
J gene: TRBJ2-1
D gene: -

CDR3 protein: CASSSWGNTDTQYF
V gene: TRBV28
clone size: -
J gene: TRBJ2-3
D gene: -

CDR3 protein: CASSFNTACEQYF
V gene: TRBV7-2
clone size: -
J gene: -
D gene: -

CDR3 protein: CASSHYWDYFSYNEQFF
V gene: TRBV14
clone size: -
J gene: TRBJ2-1
D gene: TRBD2

CDR3 protein: CASSSRHAGANVLTF
V gene: TRBV5-1
clone size: -
J gene: TRBJ2-6
D gene: -

CDR3 protein: CASSFTSKHNYGYTF
V gene: TRBV7-2
clone size: -
J gene: TRBJ1-2
D gene: -

CDR3 protein: CASSARRGNTEAFF
V gene: TRBV25-1
clone size: -
J gene: TRBJ1-1
D gene: -

CDR3 protein: CASRFGGTNNEKLFF
V gene: TRBV12-3/TRBV12-4
clone size: -
J gene: TRBJ1-4
D gene: -

CDR3 protein: CASSPELNSPLHF
V gene: TRBV27
clone size: -
J gene: TRBJ1-6
D gene: -

CDR3 protein: CACSLQTSGRARNEQYF
V gene: TRBV7-2
clone size: -
J gene: TRBJ2-7
D gene: TRBD2

CDR3 protein: CASSPRGRPDTQYF
V gene: TRBV11-2
clone size: -
J gene: TRBJ2-3
D gene: -

CDR3 protein: CASSLGGSGVVNEQFF
V gene: TRBV13
clone size: many
J gene: TRBJ2-1
D gene: -

CDR3 protein: CASRDRESNEKLFF
V gene: TRBV12-3/TRBV12-4
clone size: -
J gene: TRBJ1-4
D gene: TRBD1